This T cell receptor beta chain comes out of a study of OX40 agonist ivuxolimab in advanced cancers. About the study as a whole: The costimulatory receptor OX40 (CD134) was targeted by ivuxolimab, a fully human IgG2 agonistic monoclonal antibody. A male proportion of nearly 85% and a mean age of 60 years, ranging from roughly 23 to 85, were recorded for the dose-escalation cohort. Prior anti-PD-1, anti-PD-L1 or anti-CTLA-4 therapy was permitted, and about 40% of dose-escalation patients had received checkpoint inhibitors. Intravenous ivuxolimab was administered to patients every 2 weeks at six dose levels: 0.01, 0.1, 0.3, 1.5, 3 and 10 mg/kg. The point of sequencing TCRbeta in the periphery was to test whether ivuxolimab changed TCR sequence diversity and drove clonal T-cell expansion. The paper describes the monotherapy dose-escalation part (N ≈ 51 patients) of the phase I trial of ivuxolimab. Among the roughly 50 dose-escalation patients, roughly 20 had hepatocellular carcinoma, roughly 15 melanoma, 9 renal cell carcinoma and 9 head and neck cancer. Partial responses occurred in three dose-escalation patients, of whom one had hepatocellular carcinoma and two had cutaneous melanoma. Overall results and qualifications from the work: At doses of 0.1 to 3.0 mg/kg, clonal expansion of both CD4+ and CD8+ blood T cells was observed from baseline to week 6. Low levels of normalized T-cell clonal expansion were also shown by some nonresponding patients. In the 0.1-3.0 mg/kg groups, partial responders had among the lowest normalized peripheral clonal expansion, particularly in CD8+ T cells. After ivuxolimab, CD8+ T cells had more expanded clones than CD4+ T cells on average. The antigen specificity of the clonally expanded peripheral T cells was not determined.

Patients with autoimmune disease history or receiving systemic immunosuppression were excluded from the trial. Peripheral blood for TCR sequencing was collected from all dose cohorts at baseline, on cycle 4 day 1, and on cycle 7 day 1. The samples were taken from a phase I, first-in-human, multicenter, open-label dose-escalation trial of ivuxolimab. The trial enrolled adults with locally advanced or metastatic head and neck squamous cell, hepatocellular, melanoma or renal cell carcinoma. Before TCR sequencing, CD4+ and CD8+ T cells were separately sorted from peripheral blood. Comments on this clone: The clone's antigen remains unknown. No base quality values were provided; no much bigger clone lies one nucleotide off.

Trimming removed 6 bases from V and 6 bases from J, leaving 9 bases between the germline ends. Reading from cysteine to phenylalanine, the CDR3 counts 11 amino acids. Only the CDR3 DNA is retained, 33 bases long and in frame from the first base. Sequences MDHEN (CDR1) and SYDVKM (CDR2) are obtained from the germline V gene. Genomic DNA was extracted from sorted cells for sequencing of the TCRbeta CDR3 region. The immunoSEQ Assay was used to sequence the TCRbeta CDR3 regions. TCRdb took this table from immuneACCESS and kept in-frame rearrangements with V and J called. Such tables lack part of the clones; where checked against another copy, unresolved V genes explain under half of the gap, and the rest is unexplained. The sample has 15,000 to 20,000 clones on record, less than 75% of them singletons. The ten biggest clones cover 30% to 40% of the sample.

This clonotype was sampled from an adult with an advanced solid tumor such as melanoma, head and neck, liver or kidney cancer. Recombination connected TRBV28 to TRBJ2-7, with the D gene uncertain. The material sequenced was CD4+ or CD8+ T cells sorted from blood, taken in a trial of the OX40 agonist ivuxolimab. The nucleotide sequence is given as TGTGCCAGCAGCGAAGCCCGCGAGCAGTACTTC. This codes for CASSEAREQYF. Full variable domain (CDR3 extended with the reference TRBV28 and TRBJ2-7 proteins): DVKVTQSSRYLVKRTGEKVFLECVQDMDHENMFWYRQDPGLGLRLIYFSYDVKMKEKGDIPEGYSVSREKKERFSLILESASTNQTSMYLCASSEAREQYFGPGTRLTVT.